This TCR beta chain was sequenced for a study of blood T cell repertoires in COVID-19. In the study overall: Acute and convalescent COVID-19 specimens originated in the United States, Italy and Spain. The analysed material was cDNA or gDNA that came from T cells, B-cell-depleted T cells, or PBMCs.

The germline CDR1 and CDR2 sequences are MDHEN and SYDVKM. Trimming took 2 bases from V and 9 from J; bases not matched to a gene: 8. The CDR3 is made up of 14 amino acids. Source study methods: Amplification from reference gene primers served as the basis for estimated nucleated cell counts. Data came from immunoSEQ multiplex PCR; TCRdb stores just in-frame clones and leaves some out. V and J calls and clone size are copied from that table; D and trimming were computed from the DNA. The table has some 160,000 clones, 70% to 90% seen once. The chain employs TRBV28 and TRBJ1-1; TRBD1 agrees at 8 bases. The TCR originated in a woman in her sixties or seventies with acute or convalescent COVID-19. The sample comprised peripheral blood. CDR3 bases: TGTGCCAGCAGTTTAAACAGGGGGTCTGAACAAGCTTTCTTT. It codes for CASSLNRGSEQAFF.